Listed below are T cell receptor beta chains from one sample, sequenced in a study of vaccination and CD4 T cells after COVID-19. TCRdb re-called the PCR reads through MiXCR, storing one row per CDR3 protein. The table includes about 3,100 distinct CDR3 sequences, 77% detected once. These receptors are not linked to any known antigen. Sequenced material: CD4+ T cells from blood, cultured in vitro. Receptors originate from a human donor who had recovered from COVID-19. Each CDR3 is given with its conserved first and last residue. The D gene is left open where the match is weak.

v_call	j_call	d_call	cdr3_aa
TRBV7-2	TRBJ1-3	.	CASSLVPGNTIYF
TRBV20-1	TRBJ2-3	TRBD2	CSAFEAGGTDTQYF
TRBV6-1	TRBJ2-3	.	CASSERAGGDTQYF
TRBV7-9	TRBJ1-1	.	CASSPPGLGNTEAFF
TRBV27	TRBJ2-7	.	CASRARYPTYEQYF
TRBV7-2	TRBJ2-1	TRBD2	CASSLGTPTSGLLSSYNEQFF
TRBV20-1	TRBJ1-2	.	CSASGGLRGYTF
TRBV2	TRBJ2-3	.	CASSESLPDTQYF
TRBV7-2	TRBJ1-1	.	CASSLRRESAEAFF
TRBV12-2	TRBJ1-6	.	CASRLRQAHSPLHF
TRBV20-1	TRBJ1-1	.	CSGWQNTEAFF
TRBV10-3	TRBJ1-2	.	CASWTDYGYTF
TRBV5-1	TRBJ2-5	TRBD2	CASSLQGLAGAQETQYF
TRBV12-3/TRBV12-4	TRBJ1-2	TRBD1	CASSPRQGRLANYGYTF
TRBV20-1	TRBJ2-3	TRBD1	CSGRDRGADTQYF
TRBV20-1	TRBJ2-7	.	CSARDTRLYKDEQYF
TRBV20-1	TRBJ1-2	.	CSAKEGTGYTF
TRBV19	TRBJ1-2	.	CASRVYSTGNYGYTF
TRBV20-1	TRBJ2-1	TRBD2	CSSARRGVYNEQFF
TRBV11-2	TRBJ1-2	.	CASSSPGYGYTF